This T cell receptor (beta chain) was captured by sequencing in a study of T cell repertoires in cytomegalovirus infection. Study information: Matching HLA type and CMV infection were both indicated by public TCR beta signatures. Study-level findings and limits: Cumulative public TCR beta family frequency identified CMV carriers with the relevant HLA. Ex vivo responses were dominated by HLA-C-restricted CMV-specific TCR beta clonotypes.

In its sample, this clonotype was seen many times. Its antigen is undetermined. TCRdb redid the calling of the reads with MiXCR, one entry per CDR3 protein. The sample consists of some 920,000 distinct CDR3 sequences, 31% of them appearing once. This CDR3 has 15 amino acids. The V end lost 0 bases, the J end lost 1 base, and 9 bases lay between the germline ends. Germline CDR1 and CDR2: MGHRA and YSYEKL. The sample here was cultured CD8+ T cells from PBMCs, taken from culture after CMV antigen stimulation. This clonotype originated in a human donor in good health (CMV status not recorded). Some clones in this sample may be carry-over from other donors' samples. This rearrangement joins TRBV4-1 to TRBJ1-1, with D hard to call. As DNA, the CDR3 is TGCGCCAGCAGCCAAGATATGTCCCAGAACACTGAAGCTTTCTTT. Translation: CASSQDMSQNTEAFF.